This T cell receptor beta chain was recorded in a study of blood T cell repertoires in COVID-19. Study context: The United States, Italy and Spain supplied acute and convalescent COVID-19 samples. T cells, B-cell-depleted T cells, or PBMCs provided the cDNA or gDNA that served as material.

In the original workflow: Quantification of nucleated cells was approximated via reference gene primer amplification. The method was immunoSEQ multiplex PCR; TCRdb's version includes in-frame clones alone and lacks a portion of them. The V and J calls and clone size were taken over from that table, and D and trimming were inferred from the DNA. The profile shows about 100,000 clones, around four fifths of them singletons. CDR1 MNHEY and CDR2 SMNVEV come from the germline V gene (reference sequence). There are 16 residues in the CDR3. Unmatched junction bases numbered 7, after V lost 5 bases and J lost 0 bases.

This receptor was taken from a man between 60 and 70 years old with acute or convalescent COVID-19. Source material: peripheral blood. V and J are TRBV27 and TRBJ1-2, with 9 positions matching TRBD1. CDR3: CASSKWTGETNYGYTF. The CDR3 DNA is TGTGCCAGCAGTAAATGGACAGGGGAAACTAACTATGGCTACACCTTC.